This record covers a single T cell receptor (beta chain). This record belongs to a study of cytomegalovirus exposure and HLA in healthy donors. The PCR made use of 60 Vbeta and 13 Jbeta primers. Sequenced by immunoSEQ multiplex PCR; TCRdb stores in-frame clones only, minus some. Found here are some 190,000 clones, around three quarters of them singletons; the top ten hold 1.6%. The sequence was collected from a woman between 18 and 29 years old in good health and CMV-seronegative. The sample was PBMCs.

The CDR3 DNA reads as TGCGCCAGCAGCCAAGAGGGCCTAGGCGGGACGGTAGAGACCCAGTACTTC. Protein product: CASSQEGLGGTVETQYF. The chain joins TRBV4-3 to TRBJ2-5, with TRBD2 as a possible D gene (6 bases). The CDR3 is 17 residues long. The V gene lost 0 bases and the J gene lost 4 bases, with 18 bases spanning the gap. The V gene's germline CDR1 is LGHNA and CDR2 YSLEER.